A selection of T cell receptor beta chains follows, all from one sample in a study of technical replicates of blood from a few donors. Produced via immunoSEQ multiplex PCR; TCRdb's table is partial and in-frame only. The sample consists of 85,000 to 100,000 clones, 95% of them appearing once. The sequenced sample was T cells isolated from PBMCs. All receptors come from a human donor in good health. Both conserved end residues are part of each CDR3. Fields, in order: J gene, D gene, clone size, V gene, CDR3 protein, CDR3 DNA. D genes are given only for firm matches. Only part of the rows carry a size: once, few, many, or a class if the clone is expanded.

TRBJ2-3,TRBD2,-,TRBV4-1,CASSHGAGTSGITDTQYF,TGCGCCAGCAGCCACGGAGCCGGGACTAGCGGGATCACAGATACGCAGTATTTT
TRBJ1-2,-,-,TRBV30,CAWSPRTDYGYTF,TGTGCCTGGAGCCCCCGGACAGACTATGGCTACACCTTC
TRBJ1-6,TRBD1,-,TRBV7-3,CASSLTGQGSSPLHF,TGTGCCAGCAGCTTAACGGGACAGGGAAGTTCACCCCTCCACTTT
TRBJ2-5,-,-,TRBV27,CASSFSRQGQETQYF,TGTGCCAGCAGTTTTAGTCGGCAGGGGCAGGAGACCCAGTACTTC
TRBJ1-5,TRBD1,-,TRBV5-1,CASSLQGESNQPQHF,TGCGCCAGCAGCTTACAGGGGGAGAGCAATCAGCCCCAGCATTTT
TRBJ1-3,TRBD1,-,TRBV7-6,CASSLAGRQGIVGHRNTIYF,TGTGCCAGCAGCTTAGCCGGGAGACAGGGGATCGTCGGACATCGAAACACCATATATTTT
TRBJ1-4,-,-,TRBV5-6,CASSHPAGQRTNEKLFF,TGTGCCAGCAGCCACCCCGCCGGACAGAGAACTAATGAAAAACTGTTTTTT
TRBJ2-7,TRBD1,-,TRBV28,CASSSLGTGAFSPYEQYF,TGTGCCAGCAGCTCACTTGGGACAGGGGCCTTTAGCCCCTACGAGCAGTACTTC
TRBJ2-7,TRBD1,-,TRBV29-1,CSVESGGSRYEQYF,TGCAGCGTTGAATCAGGGGGCTCCCGCTACGAGCAGTACTTC
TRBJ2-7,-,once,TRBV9,CASSVAGGLSYEQYF,TGTGCCAGCAGCGTAGCTGGCGGTCTCTCCTACGAGCAGTACTTC
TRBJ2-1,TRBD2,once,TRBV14,CAVAGGPYNEQFF,TGTGCCGTTGCGGGAGGCCCCTACAATGAGCAGTTCTTC
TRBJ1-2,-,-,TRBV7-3,CASSLRAHGYTF,TGTGCCAGCAGCCTAAGGGCCCATGGCTACACCTTC
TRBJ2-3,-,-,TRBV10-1,CASSDHRSTDTQYF,TGCGCCAGCAGTGACCACAGAAGCACAGATACGCAGTATTTT
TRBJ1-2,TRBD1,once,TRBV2,CASHRDRSYGYTF,TGTGCCAGCCACCGGGACAGGAGCTATGGCTACACCTTC
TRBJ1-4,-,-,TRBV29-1,CSALGGGKLFF,TGCAGCGCCCTGGGGGGTGGAAAACTGTTTTTT
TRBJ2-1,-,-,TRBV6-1,CASTISLALYNEQFF,TGTGCCAGCACTATAAGTCTAGCCCTTTACAATGAGCAGTTCTTC
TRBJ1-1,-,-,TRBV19,CASSTPLQGTEAFF,TGTGCCAGTAGTACCCCTTTGCAGGGCACTGAAGCTTTCTTT
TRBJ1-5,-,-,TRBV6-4,CASSEEENQPQHF,TGTGCCAGCAGTGAAGAGGAAAATCAGCCCCAGCATTTT
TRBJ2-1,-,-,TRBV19,CASSPRTGTGNEQFF,TGTGCCAGTAGTCCACGGACGGGTACAGGGAATGAGCAGTTCTTC
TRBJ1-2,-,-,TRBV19,CATGEAMFGYGYTF,TGTGCCACGGGGGAAGCGATGTTCGGCTATGGCTACACCTTC
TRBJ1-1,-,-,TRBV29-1,CSVVEGPANTEAFF,TGCAGCGTTGTAGAGGGGCCCGCGAACACTGAAGCTTTCTTT
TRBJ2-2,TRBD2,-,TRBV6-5,CASSYHSGTGELFF,TGTGCCAGCAGTTACCATAGCGGGACCGGGGAGCTGTTTTTT
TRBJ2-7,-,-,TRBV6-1,CASSEREPAEGVGYEQYF,TGTGCCAGCAGTGAACGGGAACCCGCAGAGGGGGTAGGCTACGAGCAGTACTTC
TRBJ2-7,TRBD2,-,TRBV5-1,CASSLYQAGGREQYF,TGCGCCAGCAGCTTGTATCAAGCGGGAGGGCGCGAGCAGTACTTC
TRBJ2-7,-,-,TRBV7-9,CASSLTPGQIYEQYF,TGTGCCAGCAGCCTAACTCCGGGACAAATCTACGAGCAGTACTTC
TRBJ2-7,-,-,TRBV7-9,CASSLELYEQYF,TGTGCCAGCAGCTTGGAGCTTTACGAGCAGTACTTC
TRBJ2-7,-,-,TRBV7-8,CASSPGETYEQYF,TGTGCCAGCAGTCCCGGGGAGACCTACGAGCAGTACTTC
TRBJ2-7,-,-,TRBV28,CASSFQRASYEQYF,TGTGCCAGCAGTTTTCAGCGGGCATCCTACGAGCAGTACTTC
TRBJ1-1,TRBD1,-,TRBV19,CASSTTGGTEAFF,TGTGCCAGTAGTACCACAGGGGGCACTGAAGCTTTCTTT
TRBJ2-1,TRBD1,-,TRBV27,CASSPTPEQGSFF,TGTGCCAGCAGTCCGACACCAGAACAGGGGTCGTTCTTC
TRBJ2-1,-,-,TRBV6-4,CASSDSARHQFNEQFF,TGTGCCAGCAGTGACTCCGCCAGGCACCAATTCAATGAGCAGTTCTTC
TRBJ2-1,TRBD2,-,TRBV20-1,CSARLAGEQFF,TGCAGTGCAAGATTAGCGGGTGAGCAGTTCTTC
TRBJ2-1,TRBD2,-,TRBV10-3,CAISKGLAGEGSYNEQFF,TGTGCCATCAGTAAGGGACTAGCGGGAGAGGGGTCCTACAATGAGCAGTTCTTC
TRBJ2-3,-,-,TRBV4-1,CASSQERGDTQYF,TGCGCCAGCAGCCAAGAAAGAGGAGATACGCAGTATTTT
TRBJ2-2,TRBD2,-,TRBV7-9,CASSSRLAGSLTGELFF,TGTGCCAGCAGCTCCCGTCTAGCGGGGTCCCTCACCGGGGAGCTGTTTTTT
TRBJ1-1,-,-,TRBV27,CASSLAGMGYTEAFF,TGTGCCAGCAGTTTAGCGGGGATGGGGTACACTGAAGCTTTCTTT
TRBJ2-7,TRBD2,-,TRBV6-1,CASSDTGLVAAVQYF,TGTGCCAGCAGTGATACGGGACTAGTAGCTGCAGTGCAGTACTTC
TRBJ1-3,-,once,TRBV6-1,CAVQGFAGNTIYF,TGTGCCGTACAGGGTTTTGCCGGAAACACCATATATTTT
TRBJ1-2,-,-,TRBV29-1,CSVEGAGTRYGYTF,TGCAGCGTTGAAGGCGCGGGGACCCGCTATGGCTACACCTTC
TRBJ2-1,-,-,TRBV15,CATSRAGDTNYNEQFF,TGTGCCACCAGCAGAGCAGGGGATACGAACTACAATGAGCAGTTCTTC
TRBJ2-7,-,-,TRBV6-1,CASSEAGGAPHEQYF,TGTGCCAGCAGTGAAGCGGGGGGAGCCCCACACGAGCAGTACTTC
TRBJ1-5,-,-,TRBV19,CASSTQTGDNQPQHF,TGTGCCAGTAGTACACAGACGGGGGACAATCAGCCCCAGCATTTT
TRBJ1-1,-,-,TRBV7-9,CASSLAAGRTEAFF,TGTGCCAGCAGCTTAGCAGCGGGGAGGACTGAAGCTTTCTTT
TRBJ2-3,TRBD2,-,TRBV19,CASSPGLADSTDTQYF,TGTGCCAGTAGCCCGGGACTAGCGGACAGCACAGATACGCAGTATTTT
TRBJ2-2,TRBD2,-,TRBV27,CASNLRGGITGELFF,TGTGCCAGCAACCTCCGGGGGGGTATTACCGGGGAGCTGTTTTTT
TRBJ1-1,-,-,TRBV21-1,CASSKAHTGNTLQGNTEAFF,TGTGCCAGCAGCAAAGCACATACCGGGAACACGTTACAGGGGAACACTGAAGCTTTCTTT
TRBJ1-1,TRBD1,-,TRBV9,CASSKGGQMNTEAFF,TGTGCCAGCAGCAAAGGGGGCCAGATGAACACTGAAGCTTTCTTT
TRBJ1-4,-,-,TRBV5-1,CASSLAGVTNEKLFF,TGCGCCAGCAGCTTGGCGGGGGTGACTAATGAAAAACTGTTTTTT
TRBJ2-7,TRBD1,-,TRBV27,CATLGQYYEQYF,TGTGCCACCCTGGGACAGTACTACGAGCAGTACTTC
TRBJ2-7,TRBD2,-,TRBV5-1,CASSSQGERDGYEQYF,TGCGCCAGCAGCTCCCAGGGAGAGCGGGATGGTTACGAGCAGTACTTC
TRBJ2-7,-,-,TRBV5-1,CASTMADSYEQYF,TGCGCCAGCACGATGGCGGACTCCTACGAGCAGTACTTC
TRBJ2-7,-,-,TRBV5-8,CASSFFQADRIFNEQYF,TGTGCCAGCAGCTTCTTTCAGGCTGACAGGATCTTCAACGAGCAGTACTTC
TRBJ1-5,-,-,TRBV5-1,CASSYDGNQPQHF,TGCGCCAGCAGCTACGACGGGAATCAGCCCCAGCATTTT
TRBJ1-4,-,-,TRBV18,CASSPNLAGRNEKLFF,TGTGCCAGCTCACCAAACTTGGCGGGCCGTAATGAAAAACTGTTTTTT
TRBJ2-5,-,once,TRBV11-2,CASSSQGWETQYF,TGTGCCAGCAGCTCCCAGGGTTGGGAGACCCAGTACTTC
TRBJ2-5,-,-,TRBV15,CATSRGITTAKGTQYF,TGTGCCACCAGCAGAGGGATTACTACCGCCAAAGGGACCCAGTACTTC
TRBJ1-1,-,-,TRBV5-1,CASSLDSLNTEAFF,TGCGCCAGCAGCTTGGATAGTTTGAACACTGAAGCTTTCTTT